One sample yielded the 27 T cell receptor beta chains listed below, sequenced in a study of OX40 agonist ivuxolimab in advanced cancers. Assay: immunoSEQ multiplex PCR; the TCRdb copy retains only in-frame clones and omits some. In the table there are around 18,000 clones, approximately 80% of which are singletons. This material consisted of CD4+ or CD8+ T cells sorted from blood, taken in a trial of the OX40 agonist ivuxolimab. These receptors all come from an adult with an advanced solid tumor such as melanoma, head and neck, liver or kidney cancer.

V usage is TRBV4-3 and J usage is TRBJ2-2; 8 bases agree with TRBD1. Losses at the gene ends were 4 bases for V and 0 bases for J; bases not matched to a gene: 1. Germline assignment: CDR1 LGHNA and CDR2 YSLEER. The CDR3 runs to 15 residues. DNA of the CDR3: TGCGCCAGCAGCCCGGACAGGGCGAACACCGGGGAGCTGTTTTTT. Its protein product is CASSPDRANTGELFF.

V and J are TRBV27 and TRBJ1-2; D not certain. Trimming left V 3 bases short and J 2 bases short, with 10 bases between. The CDR3 is made up of 14 amino acids. Germline CDR1 is MNHEY and CDR2 is SMNVEV (reference sequence). This chain's CDR3 is CASSFLGGNYGYTF. The CDR3 coding sequence is TGTGCCAGCAGTTTCCTAGGAGGGAACTATGGCTACACCTTC.

V and J are TRBV10-1 and TRBJ2-7, with D possibly matching TRBD2 (6 bases). The germline V gene has CDR1 WNHNN and CDR2 SYGVQD (reference sequence). Deletions cut 5 bases from V and 7 bases from J, with 12 bases between. CDR3 length equals 12 residues. The DNA for the CDR3 is TGCGCCAGCAGTTACCGGCGGGGTGAGCAGTACTTC. It encodes CASSYRRGEQYF.

DNA of the CDR3: TGTGCCAGCAGCTTGCAGAGGCCAGATACGCAGTATTTT. Its translation is CASSLQRPDTQYF. The rearrangement joins TRBV5-5 to TRBJ2-3; D gene uncertain. Between the trimmed V and J ends, which lost 1 base and 4 bases, there was a span of 7 bases. The CDR3 has 13 amino acids. Germline loops: CDR1 SGHKS, CDR2 YYEKEE (reference sequence).

The chain employs TRBV28 and TRBJ1-2; D uncertain. This CDR3 region has 15 residues. Germline V CDR1 and CDR2: MDHEN, SYDVKM. V lost 1 base and J lost 8, with 17 bases in between. The CDR3 DNA is TGTGCCAGCAGTTTATCTAGCCTCCGCGCGGGCGGCTACACCTTC. Encoded protein: CASSLSSLRAGGYTF.

This chain uses TRBV21-1 with TRBJ2-7; TRBD1, the table's D call, lacks a check against the DNA. TRBV21-1 is labeled a pseudogene. This CDR3 has 16 amino acids. This CDR3 is CASSKGGQGSSYEQYF. CDR3 in DNA: TGTGCCAGCAGCAAAGGGGGTCAGGGGTCCTCCTACGAGCAGTACTTC.

This clone was found once. The chain carries TRBV7-2 and TRBJ1-6, with D possibly TRBD1 on 5 matching bases. The germline V gene encodes CDR1 SGHTA and CDR2 FQGNSA. The CDR3 loop spans 14 amino acids. The germline V and J ends were trimmed by 2 bases and 10 bases, with 12 bases remaining between them. In DNA, the CDR3 is TGTGCCAGCAGCTTAAGGGGAGAGCGATCACCCCTCCACTTT. Protein product: CASSLRGERSPLHF. Supplemented by reference TRBV7-2 and TRBJ1-6, the full variable domain reads GAGVSQSPSNKVTEKGKDVELRCDPISGHTALYWYRQSLGQGLEFLIYFQGNSAPDKSGLPSDRFSAERTGGSVSTLTIQRTQQEDSAVYLCASSLRGERSPLHFGNGTRLTVT.

V gene TRBV5-6 combines with J gene TRBJ2-5, with D maybe TRBD2 (6 bases). V was clipped by 5 bases and J by 5 bases, with 16 bases between them. The CDR3 runs to 14 residues. Germline V gene data show CDR1 as SGHDT and CDR2 as YYEEEE. CDR3 residues: CASSLLTRTETQYF. CDR3 nucleotide sequence: TGTGCCAGCAGTTTACTGACTAGGACGGAGACCCAGTACTTC.

This clone was detected a few times. V usage is TRBV28 and J usage is TRBJ1-1; D remains unclear. The CDR3 covers 12 residues. V gave up 7 bases and J gave up 0 bases, with 6 bases separating them. The germline CDR1 and CDR2 sequences are MDHEN and SYDVKM. CDR3: CASKTLNTEAFF. In nucleotides, the CDR3 is TGTGCCAGCAAAACTCTGAACACTGAAGCTTTCTTT.

This clone was seen only once. Other DNA sequences within the sample encode an identical CDR3. The chain uses TRBV18 and TRBJ1-4; 8 nucleotides match TRBD1. Trimming cost V 2 bases and J 8 bases; bases outside gene matches: 4. Germline V gene data show CDR1 as KGHSH and CDR2 as LQKENI. The CDR3 loop spans 14 amino acids. CDR3 protein: CASSPGQGGEKLFF. DNA for the CDR3: TGTGCCAGCTCACCAGGACAGGGAGGGGAAAAACTGTTTTTT.

This chain joins TRBV25-1 and TRBJ1-1, with 12 bases identical to TRBD1. Trimming took 4 bases from V and 7 from J; bases not matched to a gene: 7. Germline CDR1 MGHDK, CDR2 SYGVNS. The CDR3 covers 15 residues. CDR3 sequence: CASSVIGTGGIEAFF. The CDR3, as DNA: TGTGCCAGCAGTGTTATCGGGACAGGGGGCATTGAAGCTTTCTTT.

The V and J genes are TRBV7-2 and TRBJ2-3; 14 nucleotides agree with TRBD2. Germline CDR1 and CDR2: SGHTA and FQGNSA. J gave up 10 bases and V 6 bases, and 9 bases lay outside the gene matches. This CDR3 region has 15 residues. The CDR3 here is CASSLDGLAGGAQYF. The CDR3 DNA reads TGTGCCAGCAGTCTAGACGGACTAGCGGGAGGAGCGCAGTATTTT.

This clone was detected only a few times. The chain uses TRBV5-4 and TRBJ2-3, with D perhaps TRBD1 (6 bases). V was shortened by 5 bases and J by 0 bases, with 10 bases between the two germline ends. Germline V lookup: CDR1 SGHNT, CDR2 YYREEE (reference sequence). This CDR3 comprises 14 residues. The CDR3 DNA reads TGTGCCAGCAGAAGACAGGCTAGCACAGATACGCAGTATTTT. This sequence encodes CASRRQASTDTQYF.

This clone has a handful of counts. The chain couples TRBV30 to TRBJ1-1; D gene ambiguous. The V and J ends lost 6 bases and 6 bases respectively, with 11 bases between them. CDR3 size: 11 residues. The V gene's germline CDR1 is GTSNPN and CDR2 SVGIG (reference sequence). In DNA, the CDR3 is TGTGCCTGCTCGTATTCCCCTGAAGCTTTCTTT. It encodes CACSYSPEAFF.

The V gene is TRBV7-3, the J gene TRBJ2-2; the D gene is possibly TRBD2 (6 bases). The germline V gene has CDR1 SGHTA and CDR2 FQGTGA. V shed 5 bases and J shed 7 bases, with 11 bases lying between them. The CDR3 is made up of 13 amino acids. This CDR3 reads CASSLLAGGELFF. As DNA, the CDR3 is TGTGCCAGCAGCCTACTAGCTGGCGGGGAGCTGTTTTTT.

By proportion, this clone is medium-sized (0.01 to 0.1%). The chain uses TRBV19 and TRBJ1-2; no firm D call. The V and J ends lost 5 bases and 4 bases respectively, with 14 bases between them. CDR3 length: 14 residues. Germline values: CDR1 LNHDA, CDR2 SQIVND (reference sequence). CDR3 nucleotides: TGTGCCAGTAGTCCTCCGGAGAGTGCCTATGGCTACACCTTC. Encoded protein: CASSPPESAYGYTF.

Details on this clone: The same CDR3 arises from other DNA sequences in this sample as well. The V and J genes are TRBV5-1 and TRBJ1-2; D may be TRBD1 (5 bases). Between the trimmed V and J ends, which lost 4 bases and 0 bases, there was a span of 28 bases. The CDR3 spans 20 residues. Germline values: CDR1 SGHRS, CDR2 YFSETQ. The CDR3 loop is CASSPQGTHHRGETNYGYTF. CDR3 coding DNA: TGCGCCAGCAGCCCACAAGGGACCCACCACCGGGGGGAGACTAACTATGGCTACACCTTC.

The gene calls are TRBV6-4 and TRBJ1-6; no clear D. V lost 0 bases to trimming and J lost 10 bases, with 22 bases between them. CDR3 size: 18 residues. CDR1 and CDR2 (germline): MRHNA, SNTAGT. CDR3: CASSDSTKKVIIGSPLHF. CDR3 DNA: TGTGCCAGCAGTGACTCCACAAAGAAAGTAATAATAGGCTCACCCCTCCACTTT.

This chain connects TRBV7-3 to TRBJ2-1; D gene uncertain. V shed 1 base and J shed 11 bases, with 9 bases lying between them. The CDR3 is 12 residues long. The germline gives CDR1 SGHTA, CDR2 FQGTGA. The CDR3 protein is CASSLNGVKQFF. The CDR3 nucleotides are TGTGCCAGCAGCTTAAATGGGGTGAAGCAGTTCTTC.

The chain couples TRBV7-9 to TRBJ2-3; D not certain. CDR1 is SEHNR, CDR2 FQNEAQ, per germline (reference sequence). Trimming left V 5 bases short and J 5 bases short, with 17 bases between. The CDR3 has 15 amino acids. The CDR3 protein is CASSRRQGSRDTQYF. The DNA of the CDR3 is TGTGCCAGCAGCCGCCGACAAGGGTCAAGAGATACGCAGTATTTT. The full variable domain, its missing parts supplied by reference TRBV7-9 and TRBJ2-3, is DTGVSQNPRHKITKRGQNVTFRCDPISEHNRLYWYRQTLGQGPEFLTYFQNEAQLEKSRLLSDRFSAERPKGSFSTLEIQRTEQGDSAMYLCASSRRQGSRDTQYFGPGTRLTVL.

The chain is built from TRBV14 and TRBJ2-1; 11 positions agree with TRBD2. Germline-derived CDR1 and CDR2 are SGHDN and FVKESK. V dropped 5 bases and J dropped 7; count of bases not matched to a gene: 13. The CDR3 is 17 residues long. The CDR3 nucleotides are TGTGCCAGCAGCTCGGGGGGTACTAGCGGGAGACGAAATGAGCAGTTCTTC. Its translation is CASSSGGTSGRRNEQFF.

The rearrangement joins TRBV7-2 to TRBJ1-5; tentative D call: TRBD1 (5 bases). The CDR3 loop spans 14 amino acids. From germline, CDR1 is SGHTA and CDR2 FQGNSA. Trimming removed 0 bases from V and 9 bases from J, with 12 bases in between. The CDR3 is CASSLASSQGPQHF. The CDR3 DNA follows: TGTGCCAGCAGCTTAGCGTCCTCTCAGGGGCCCCAGCATTTT.

This clone was detected once. The chain combines TRBV5-6 with TRBJ2-7; tentatively, D is TRBD2 (5 bases). In germline, CDR1 is SGHDT, CDR2 YYEEEE. The V end was cut by 4 bases, the J end by 4 bases, with 12 bases between. This CDR3 has 13 amino acids. The chain's CDR3 is CASSLRGWYEQYF. The CDR3, as DNA: TGTGCCAGCAGCCTGCGAGGGTGGTACGAGCAGTACTTC. The complete variable domain, with remaining parts taken from reference TRBV5-6 and TRBJ2-7, reads DAGVTQSPTHLIKTRGQQVTLRCSPKSGHDTVSWYQQALGQGPQFIFQYYEEEERQRGNFPDRFSGHQFPNYSSELNVNALLLGDSALYLCASSLRGWYEQYFGPGTRLTVT.

The gene calls are TRBV7-9 and TRBJ2-5; 15 bases fit TRBD2. Germline CDR1 SEHNR, CDR2 FQNEAQ (reference sequence). CDR3 size: 15 residues. The V and J ends lost 5 bases and 5 bases, in that order; junction bases with no gene match: 3. CDR3 nucleotides: TGTGCCAGCAGCAGAGGGACTAGCGGGGGGGAGACCCAGTACTTC. It translates to CASSRGTSGGETQYF. The full variable domain, with the rest looked up from reference TRBV7-9 and TRBJ2-5, is DTGVSQNPRHKITKRGQNVTFRCDPISEHNRLYWYRQTLGQGPEFLTYFQNEAQLEKSRLLSDRFSAERPKGSFSTLEIQRTEQGDSAMYLCASSRGTSGGETQYFGPGTRLLVL.

This chain joins TRBV19 and TRBJ2-5; 8 bases map to TRBD1. The end of the DNA aligns better with TRBJ2-7, so the J call may be wrong. The CDR3 loop spans 13 amino acids. Germline V gives CDR1 LNHDA, CDR2 SQIVND (reference sequence). The CDR3 bases are TGTGCCAGTAGCCAGGGGGCTCGGTACGAGCAGTACTTC. Residues: CASSQGARYEQYF.

The V gene is TRBV7-9, the J gene TRBJ2-1; tentatively, D is TRBD1 (5 bases). The CDR3 runs to 14 residues. V was clipped by 3 bases and J by 4 bases, with 10 bases between them. From germline, CDR1 is SEHNR and CDR2 FQNEAQ (reference sequence). The CDR3 reads CASSFRDRYNEQFF. DNA of the CDR3: TGTGCCAGCAGCTTCAGAGACAGATACAATGAGCAGTTCTTC.

The V call is TRBV30, the J call TRBJ2-7; TRBD2 matches 7 bases. V gave up 0 bases and J gave up 2 bases; unmatched junction bases: 10. The CDR3 consists of 16 residues. Germline V gene lookup returns CDR1 GTSNPN and CDR2 SVGIG (reference sequence). The CDR3 sequence is CAWSVARGTMTYEQYF. The CDR3 region has the DNA TGTGCCTGGAGTGTGGCTCGGGGGACTATGACCTACGAGCAGTACTTC.